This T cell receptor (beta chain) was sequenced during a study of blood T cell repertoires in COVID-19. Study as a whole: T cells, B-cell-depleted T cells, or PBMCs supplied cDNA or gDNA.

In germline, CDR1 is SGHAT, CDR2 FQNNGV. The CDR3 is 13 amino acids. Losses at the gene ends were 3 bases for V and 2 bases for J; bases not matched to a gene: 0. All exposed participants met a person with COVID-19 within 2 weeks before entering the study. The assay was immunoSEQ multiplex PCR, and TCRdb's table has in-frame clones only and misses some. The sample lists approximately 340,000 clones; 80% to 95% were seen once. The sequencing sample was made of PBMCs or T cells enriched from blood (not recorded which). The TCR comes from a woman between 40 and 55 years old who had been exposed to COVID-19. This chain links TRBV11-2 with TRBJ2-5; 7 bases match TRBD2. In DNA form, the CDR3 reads TGTGCCAGCAGCTTTAGCGGGCAAGAGACCCAGTACTTC. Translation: CASSFSGQETQYF.